This is a list of T cell receptor beta chains from one sample in a study of T cell repertoires in aging, cancer and after chemotherapy. TCRdb analysed the multiplex PCR reads with MiXCR anew, one entry per CDR3 protein. Here the sample spans some 1,400 distinct CDR3 sequences, roughly 26% being singletons. Specimen: blood. These receptors all stem from a human donor with a blood cancer. CDR3s include the opening cysteine and the closing phenylalanine or tryptophan. The D gene is left open where the match is weak. A row's size may be missing; if present it is once, few, many or a size class.

>15|TRBV5-6|TRBJ1-3|NA|NA
TGTGCCAGCAGCTTGGAGGGAAGCTCTGGAAACACCATATATTTT
CASSLEGSSGNTIYF
>14|TRBV5-5|TRBJ1-2|TRBD1|NA
TGTGCCAGCAGCATGACAGGGACCCTCTATGGCTACACCTTC
CASSMTGTLYGYTF
>14|TRBV12-3/TRBV12-4|TRBJ1-6|NA|few
TGTGCCAGCAGGAACGGGGATACTAATTCACCCCTCCACTTT
CASRNGDTNSPLHF
>12|TRBV6-2/TRBV6-3|TRBJ2-1|NA|medium-sized
TGTGCCAGCAGGACACAGGGCGACGAGCAGTTCTTC
CASRTQGDEQFF
>15|TRBV9|TRBJ2-1|NA|few
TGTGCCAGCAGCGGCACTAGTATAGGGTCCGATGAGCAGTTCTTC
CASSGTSIGSDEQFF
>14|TRBV6-1|TRBJ1-1|NA|few
TGTGCCACCAGAGACGGGACCCGTAGGACTGAAGCTTTCTTT
CATRDGTRRTEAFF
>13|TRBV18|TRBJ2-1|NA|medium-sized
TGTGCCAGCTCACAAGGGAATAACAATGAGCAGTTCTTC
CASSQGNNNEQFF
>13|TRBV7-2|TRBJ2-3|NA|few
TGTGCCAGCAGCTTAGGATGGACAGATACGCAGTATTTT
CASSLGWTDTQYF
>14|TRBV5-1|TRBJ2-7|TRBD1|once
TGCGCCAGCAGCTTCAGGACAGGGGACAACGAGCAGTACTTC
CASSFRTGDNEQYF
>14|TRBV19|TRBJ2-3|NA|medium-sized
TGTGCCAGTGGGGAGGGGGCGGGAACAGATACGCAGTATTTT
CASGEGAGTDTQYF
>14|TRBV20-1|TRBJ1-2|NA|few
TGCAGTGCTAGGATACCGGGTTCTAACTATGGCTACACCTTC
CSARIPGSNYGYTF
>17|TRBV6-5|TRBJ1-6|NA|NA
TGTGCCAGCAGTTACCCCAGCAGGGCTGGGGGGAATTCACCCCTCCACTTT
CASSYPSRAGGNSPLHF
>15|TRBV5-5|TRBJ2-7|TRBD1|few
TGTGCCAGCAGTCTGGTGGGGACAGAGGCCTACGAGCAGTACTTC
CASSLVGTEAYEQYF
>13|TRBV28|TRBJ1-2|NA|NA
TGTGCCAGCAGTTTAGGGCAGGGCTGGGGCTACACCTTC
CASSLGQGWGYTF
>17|TRBV19|TRBJ1-5|TRBD1|NA
TGTGCCAGTAGTACCCTGAAGCCGGGACAGGGGGCTCAGCCCCAGCATTTT
CASSTLKPGQGAQPQHF
>14|TRBV12-3/TRBV12-4|TRBJ2-3|NA|few
TGTGCCAGCAGTCTCCGACAGGGCACAGATACGCAGTATTTT
CASSLRQGTDTQYF
>14|TRBV20-1|TRBJ1-2|NA|NA
TGCAGTGCTAGCCTCCCAGTGACTAACTATGGCTACACCTTC
CSASLPVTNYGYTF
>14|TRBV6-2/TRBV6-3|TRBJ1-2|NA|NA
TGTGCCAGCAGTTACTCGGCCAAGAACTATGGCTACACCTTC
CASSYSAKNYGYTF